This T cell receptor (beta chain) was sequenced for a study of OX40 agonist ivuxolimab in advanced cancers. Data came from immunoSEQ multiplex PCR; TCRdb stores just in-frame clones and leaves some out. The table lists 95,000 to 100,000 clones, roughly 80% of them singletons. Trimming removed 6 bases from V and 3 bases from J, with 1 base in between. Germline lookup yields CDR1 MNHNY and CDR2 SVGAGI (reference sequence). CDR3 length: 10 amino acids. Specimen: CD4+ or CD8+ T cells sorted from blood, collected in a trial of the OX40 agonist ivuxolimab. The V call is TRBV6-6, the J call TRBJ2-3; D ambiguous. The sequence was collected from an adult with an advanced solid tumor such as melanoma, head and neck, liver or kidney cancer. CDR3 amino acids: CASRTDTQYF. The CDR3 nucleotides are TGTGCCAGCAGAACAGATACGCAGTATTTT.